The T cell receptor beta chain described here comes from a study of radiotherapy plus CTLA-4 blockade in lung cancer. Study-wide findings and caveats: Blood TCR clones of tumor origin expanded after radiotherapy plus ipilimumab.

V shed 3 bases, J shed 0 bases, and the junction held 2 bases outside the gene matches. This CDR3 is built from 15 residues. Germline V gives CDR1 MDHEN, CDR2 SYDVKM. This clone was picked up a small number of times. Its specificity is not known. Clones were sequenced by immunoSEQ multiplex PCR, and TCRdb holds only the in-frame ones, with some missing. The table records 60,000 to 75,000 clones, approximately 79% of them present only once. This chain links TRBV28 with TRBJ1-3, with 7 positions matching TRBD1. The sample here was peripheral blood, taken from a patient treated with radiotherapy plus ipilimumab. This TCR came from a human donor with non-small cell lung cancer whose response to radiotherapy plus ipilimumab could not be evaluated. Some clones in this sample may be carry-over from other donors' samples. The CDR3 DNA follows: TGTGCCAGCAGTTTTACAGGGGTCTCTGGAAACACCATATATTTT. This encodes CASSFTGVSGNTIYF.